This T cell receptor beta chain was recorded in a study of blood T cell repertoires in COVID-19. On the study more broadly: Sources were T cells, B-cell-depleted T cells, or PBMCs; the material itself was cDNA or gDNA.

V lost 6 bases and J lost 8, with 10 bases in between. There are 11 residues in the CDR3. CDR1 SNHLY and CDR2 FYNNEI come from the germline V gene. Produced via immunoSEQ multiplex PCR; TCRdb's table is partial and in-frame only. The sample carries approximately 260,000 clones, 85% to 90% recorded once. The source material was peripheral blood. The J gene is TRBJ1-1, the V gene TRBV2; no firm D call. The TCR sequence derives from a woman in her forties with acute or convalescent COVID-19. The CDR3 sequence: CASREASEAFF. For the CDR3, the DNA is TGTGCCAGCAGGGAGGCGTCGGAAGCTTTCTTT.